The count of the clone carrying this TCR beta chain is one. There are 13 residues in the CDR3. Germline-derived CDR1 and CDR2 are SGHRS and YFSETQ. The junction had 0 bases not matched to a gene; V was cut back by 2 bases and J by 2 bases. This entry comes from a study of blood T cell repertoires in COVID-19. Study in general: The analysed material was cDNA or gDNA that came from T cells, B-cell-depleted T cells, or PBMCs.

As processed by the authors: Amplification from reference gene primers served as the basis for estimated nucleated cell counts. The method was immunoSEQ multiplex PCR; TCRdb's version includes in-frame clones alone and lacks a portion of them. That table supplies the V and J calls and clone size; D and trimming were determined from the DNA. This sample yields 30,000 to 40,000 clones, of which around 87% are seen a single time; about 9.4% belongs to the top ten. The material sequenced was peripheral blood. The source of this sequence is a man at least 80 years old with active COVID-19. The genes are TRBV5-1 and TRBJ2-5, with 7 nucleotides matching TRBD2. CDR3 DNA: TGCGCCAGCAGCTTCGGGGGGCAAGAGACCCAGTACTTC. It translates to CASSFGGQETQYF.